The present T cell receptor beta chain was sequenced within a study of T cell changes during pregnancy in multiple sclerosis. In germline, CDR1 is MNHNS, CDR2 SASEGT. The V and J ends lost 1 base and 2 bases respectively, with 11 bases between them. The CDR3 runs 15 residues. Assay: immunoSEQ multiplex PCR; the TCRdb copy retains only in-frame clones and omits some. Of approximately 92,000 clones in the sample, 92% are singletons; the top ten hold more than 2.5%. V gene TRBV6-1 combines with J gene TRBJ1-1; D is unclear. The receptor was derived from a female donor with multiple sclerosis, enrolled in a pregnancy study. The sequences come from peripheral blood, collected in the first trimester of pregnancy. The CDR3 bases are TGTGCCAGCAGTGAAGGGTTCGGGTTAAACACTGAAGCTTTCTTT. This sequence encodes CASSEGFGLNTEAFF.